This TCR beta chain was sequenced for a study of blood T cells in healthy people across ages. This clonotype was observed many times. PCR was performed a second time for about 7 to 11 cycles using a sample-barcoded 5' primer and a J-beta primer mix. TCRdb used MiXCR to reprocess the 5' RACE reads, holding one entry per CDR3 protein. The data hold some 790,000 distinct CDR3 sequences, with more than 25% observed a single time. Per the germline V gene, CDR1 is SGHAT and CDR2 is FQNNGV. The CDR3 sequence is 16 residues long. The V end was cut by 0 bases, the J end by 2 bases, with 11 bases between. V and J are TRBV11-2 and TRBJ2-4; tentatively, D is TRBD1 (6 bases). What was sequenced was blood. This sequence originates from a woman at least 80 years old in good health. CDR3 loop: CASSLERGGTKNIQYF. DNA for the CDR3: TGTGCCAGCAGCTTAGAGAGAGGGGGAACCAAAAACATTCAGTACTTC.